This T cell receptor beta chain originates from a study of blood T cell repertoires in COVID-19. Trimming took 4 bases from V and 0 from J, leaving 8 bases between them. Germline CDR1 SGHDT, CDR2 YYEEEE. The CDR3 is 14 residues long. The assay was immunoSEQ multiplex PCR, and TCRdb's table has in-frame clones only and misses some. The data contain 350,000 to 500,000 clones, 85% to 90% of them singletons. The chain couples TRBV5-6 to TRBJ2-4, with D unresolved. The receptor comes from a man younger than 35 with COVID-19, enrolled during active disease. What was sequenced was peripheral blood. CDR3: CASSAPGAKNIQYF. As DNA, the CDR3 is TGTGCCAGCAGCGCCCCAGGAGCCAAAAACATTCAGTACTTC.